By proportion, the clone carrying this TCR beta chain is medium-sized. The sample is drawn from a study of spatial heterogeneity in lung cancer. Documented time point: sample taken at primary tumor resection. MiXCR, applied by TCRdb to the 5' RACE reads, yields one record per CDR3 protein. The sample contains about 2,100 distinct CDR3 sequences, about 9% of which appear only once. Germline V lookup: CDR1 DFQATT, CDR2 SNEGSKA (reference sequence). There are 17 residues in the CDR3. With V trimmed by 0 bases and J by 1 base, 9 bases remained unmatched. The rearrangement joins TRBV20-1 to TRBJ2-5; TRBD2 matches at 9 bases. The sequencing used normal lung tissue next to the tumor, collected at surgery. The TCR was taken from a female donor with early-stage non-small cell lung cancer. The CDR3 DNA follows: TGCAGTGCTAGAGATCAAAGGCGGGGGGGCCGCCAAGAGACCCAGTACTTC. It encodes CSARDQRRGGRQETQYF.